This is a list of T cell receptor beta chains from one sample in a study of control samples from healthy donors and cancer patients. TCRdb's table, derived via immunoSEQ multiplex PCR, lists solely in-frame clones and lacks some. This sample yields 120,000 or so clones, of which 75% to 95% are seen a single time; less than 2.5% belongs to the top ten. Sequenced sample: blood. All receptors come from a man younger than 30 in good health. The CDR3 runs from the conserved cysteine through the conserved F or W. Fields, in order: V gene, D gene, J gene, CDR3 DNA, CDR3 protein. The D gene is left open where the match is weak.

TRBV6-6	-	TRBJ1-1	TGTGCCAGCAGCCGCCGGGACAATGGGGCTTTCTTT	CASSRRDNGAFF
TRBV5-1	-	TRBJ2-1	TGCGCCAGCAGCCTGAGCGGAGACTCCTACAATGAGCAGTTCTTC	CASSLSGDSYNEQFF
TRBV15	TRBD1	TRBJ1-1	TGTGCCACCAGCAGCCCGGGACAGCCAGCTTTCTTT	CATSSPGQPAFF
TRBV27	TRBD2	TRBJ2-1	TGTGCCAGCAGTTTTTTACGGTTCGTGACTAGCGGGAGTGGTGAGCAGTTCTTC	CASSFLRFVTSGSGEQFF
TRBV3-1/TRBV3-2	TRBD2	TRBJ2-3	TGTGCCAGCAGCCAAGCTAGCGGGTTTCTCACAGATACGCAGTATTTT	CASSQASGFLTDTQYF
TRBV11-3	TRBD2	TRBJ2-6	TGTGCCAGCAGCTTACCCCGGGGGGGGGCGACTGGGGCCAACGTCCTGACTTTC	CASSLPRGGATGANVLTF
TRBV11-2	-	TRBJ1-2	TGTGCCAGCAGCCTCCTCTCGGGTAAAGATGGCTACACCTTC	CASSLLSGKDGYTF
TRBV7-9	-	TRBJ2-3	TGTGCCAGCAGCTACAATACAGATACGCAGTATTTT	CASSYNTDTQYF
TRBV2	-	TRBJ2-7	TGTGCCAGCACGACCCACAGCTACGAGCAGTACTTC	CASTTHSYEQYF
TRBV7-2	TRBD1	TRBJ1-5	TGTGCCAGCAGCTCCTACCGGGACAGGGTCCATTTT	CASSSYRDRVHF
TRBV18	TRBD1	TRBJ2-6	TGTGCCAGCTCACCGACTGGACAGGCGAACTCTGGGGCCAACGTCCTGACTTTC	CASSPTGQANSGANVLTF
TRBV7-6	TRBD2	TRBJ2-1	TGTGCCAGCAGCTTCGGACTAGCGGACTACAATGAGCAGTTCTTC	CASSFGLADYNEQFF
TRBV6-5	-	TRBJ2-2	TGTGCCAGCACCCCGGGTTGGGGGACCGGGGAGCTGTTTTTT	CASTPGWGTGELFF
TRBV4-3	-	TRBJ1-5	TGCGCCAGCAGCCAAGATCGTGATCAGCCCCAGCATTTT	CASSQDRDQPQHF
TRBV3-1/TRBV3-2	TRBD2	TRBJ2-1	TGTGCCAGCAGCCATCGACTAGCGGGGGATCTCGGGAATGAGCAGTTCTTC	CASSHRLAGDLGNEQFF
TRBV2	-	TRBJ1-5	TGTGCCAGCAGGGGGGGAGGGGAAGTCAAACCCCAGCATTTT	CASRGGGEVKPQHF
TRBV2	-	TRBJ1-1	TGTGCCAGCAGTGAAGCGCTCCAATTCGAACACACTGAAGCTTTCTTT	CASSEALQFEHTEAFF